The sequence of this TCR beta chain was determined in a study of TIL therapy for anti-PD-1-resistant metastatic lung cancer. Whole-study context: Patients then received nivolumab; progressors got lymphodepletion, TIL and IL-2. Tumors had a median PD-L1 proportion score of roughly 5.7%. Tumors carried a median about 1.5 non-synonymous mutations per megabase.

Time point specified: pre-treatment sample, taken before nivolumab and TIL therapy. This was the immunoSEQ v3 assay. Survey-level samples got 2 million or so read pairs; deep-level samples got roughly 5-6 million. The repertoire was sequenced with immunoSEQ multiplex PCR; TCRdb's copy has only in-frame clones and lacks some. Here the sample spans 21,000 or so clones, around 78% being singletons. CDR1 is MDHEN and CDR2 is SYDVKM in the germline V gene. The CDR3 is 13 residues long. V was cut by 8 bases and J by 3 bases, with 8 bases left in between. V and J are TRBV28 and TRBJ1-6; a possible D gene is TRBD1 (6 bases). The material sequenced was blood, taken at baseline. This clonotype was sampled from a person aged 25 to 80 with non-small cell lung cancer. Here the CDR3 reads CASRDNYNSPLHF. DNA of the CDR3: TGTGCCAGCCGGGACAACTATAATTCACCCCTCCACTTT.